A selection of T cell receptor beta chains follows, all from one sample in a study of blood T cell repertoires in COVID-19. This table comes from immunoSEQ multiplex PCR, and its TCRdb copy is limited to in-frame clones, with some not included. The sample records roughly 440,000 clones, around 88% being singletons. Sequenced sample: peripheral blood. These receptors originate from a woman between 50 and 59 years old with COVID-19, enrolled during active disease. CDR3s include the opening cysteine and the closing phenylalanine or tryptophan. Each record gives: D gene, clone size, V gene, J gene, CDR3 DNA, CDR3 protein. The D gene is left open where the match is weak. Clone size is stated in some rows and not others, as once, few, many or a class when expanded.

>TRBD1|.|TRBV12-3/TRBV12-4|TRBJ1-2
TGTGCCAGCAGTGGTTACAGGGGCTCTGGCTACACCTTC
CASSGYRGSGYTF
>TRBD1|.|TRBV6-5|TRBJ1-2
TGTGCCAGCAGTAACAGGGGGGGCTACACCTTC
CASSNRGGYTF
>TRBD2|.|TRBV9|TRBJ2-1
TGTGCCAGCGCCCGGGGAGCGGGGGTAGAGTGGAATGAGCAGTTCTTC
CASARGAGVEWNEQFF
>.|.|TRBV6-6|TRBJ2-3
TGTGCCAGCAGTCCTCGTGCGGGGCTGTCAGATACGCAGTATTTT
CASSPRAGLSDTQYF
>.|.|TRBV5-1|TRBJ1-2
TGCGCCAGCAGTACGACAACTTACTATGGCTACACCTTC
CASSTTTYYGYTF
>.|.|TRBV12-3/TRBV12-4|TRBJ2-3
TGTGCCAGCAGTTTTAGGGGATCTGGTACGCAGTATTTT
CASSFRGSGTQYF
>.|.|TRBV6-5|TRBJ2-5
TGTGCCAGCAGTACCAAGCAGGGTTCTCGAGAGACCCAGTACTTC
CASSTKQGSRETQYF
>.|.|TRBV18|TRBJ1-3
TGTGCCAGCTCACCACGGGGCATCTCTGGAAACACCATATATTTT
CASSPRGISGNTIYF
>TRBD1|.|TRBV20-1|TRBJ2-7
TGCAGTGCTAGTGGGGAAGGGGGCAACTACGAGCAGTACTTC
CSASGEGGNYEQYF
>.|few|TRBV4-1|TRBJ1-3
TGCGCCAGCAGCCAACTCCCCAGGGTCTCTGGAAACACCATATATTTT
CASSQLPRVSGNTIYF
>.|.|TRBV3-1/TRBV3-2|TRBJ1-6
TGTGCCAGCAGCCACTACAGGGTTGGAAATTCACCCCTCCACTTT
CASSHYRVGNSPLHF
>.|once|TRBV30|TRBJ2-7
TGTGCCTGGAGCGTAGGCGGCGAGCAGTACTTC
CAWSVGGEQYF
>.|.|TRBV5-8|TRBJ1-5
TGTGCCAGCAGCCGACTAGTTCAAAGGGGAGGCCAGCCCCAGCATTTT
CASSRLVQRGGQPQHF
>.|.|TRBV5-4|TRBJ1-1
TGTGCCAGCAGCTTGTTTGACAGGAACACTGAAGCTTTCTTT
CASSLFDRNTEAFF
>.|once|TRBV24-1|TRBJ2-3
TGTGCCACCGAGACAGGGGAGGGGCCGCAGTATTTT
CATETGEGPQYF
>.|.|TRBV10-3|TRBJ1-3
TGTGCCATCAGTGAATGGGCGGGTAGCTCTGGAAACACCATATATTTT
CAISEWAGSSGNTIYF
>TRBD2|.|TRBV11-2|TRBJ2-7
TGTGCCAGCAGTTATAGCGGGGGACCTGACTACGAGCAGTACTTC
CASSYSGGPDYEQYF
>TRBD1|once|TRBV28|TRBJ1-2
TGTGCCAGCACCGGGGACAGGAACTATGGCTACACCTTC
CASTGDRNYGYTF
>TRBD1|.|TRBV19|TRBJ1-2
TGTGCCAGTAGTACTAAACCAGGGGGCCCATCTGGCTACACCTTC
CASSTKPGGPSGYTF
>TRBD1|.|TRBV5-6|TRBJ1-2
TGTGCCAGCAGCTTGGGGCAGGGGGCCATCTATGGCTACACCTTC
CASSLGQGAIYGYTF
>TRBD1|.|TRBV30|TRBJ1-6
TGTGCCTGGAGTGTTGACAGGGGGGGTTCACCCCTCCACTTT
CAWSVDRGGSPLHF
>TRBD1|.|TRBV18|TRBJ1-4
TGTGCCAGCTCACAGTCACTGGGGACAGGGGATGAAAAACTGTTTTTT
CASSQSLGTGDEKLFF
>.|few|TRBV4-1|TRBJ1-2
TGCGCCAGCAGCCAACCCCAGGGCGGTTATGGCTACACCTTC
CASSQPQGGYGYTF